This entry lists 23 T cell receptor beta chains sequenced from one sample in a study of vaccination and CD4 T cells after COVID-19 (dated by TCRdb to the early 2020s). The library was prepared using PCR. Sequencing relied on an Illumina iSeq 100. DNA from cultured CD4+ T cells underwent TCR sequencing with the Oncomine TCR Beta short-read assay at the Johns Hopkins FTIC core. The public reads were run again by TCRdb, first through fastp at Q25 and then through MiXCR, and only productive beta chains were kept. Under each unique CDR3 protein, matching rows form one entry showing the most common genes and DNA. The sample records under 15,000 distinct CDR3 sequences, 58% of which are singletons. Together, the top ten hold roughly 28% of the sample. Their antigens are not known. Sample treatment or condition, as interpreted from the label and publication: approximately nine-day PBMC culture with coronavirus spike peptide pools or control peptides (ViraFEST assay).

Sample: CD4+ T cells from blood, cultured in vitro. These receptors were obtained from a human donor who had recovered from COVID-19.

The gene calls are TRBV6-1 and TRBJ1-4; D is unresolved. Germline V gene sequence: CDR1 MNHNS, CDR2 SASEGT. This CDR3 contains 13 residues. V lost 2 bases and J 12 bases, leaving 13 bases between the germline ends. CDR3 region: CASSELEFPELFF. In nucleotides, the CDR3 is TGTGCCAGCAGTGAACTTGAGTTTCCGGAACTGTTTTTT.

V usage is TRBV7-8 and J usage is TRBJ2-7; no clear D gene. V lost 1 base and J lost 9, with 19 bases in between. The CDR3 extends over 15 amino acids. The germline V gene encodes CDR1 SGHVS and CDR2 FQNEAQ. Written as DNA, the CDR3 is TGTGCCAGCAGCTTAGTGCTCCAGCCTCCTACGGGGCAGTACTTC. Amino acid sequence: CASSLVLQPPTGQYF.

The rearrangement joins TRBV5-6 to TRBJ1-2; 7 nucleotides match TRBD1. Germline values: CDR1 SGHDT, CDR2 YYEEEE. Unmatched junction bases numbered 7, after V lost 0 bases and J lost 8 bases. The CDR3 runs 14 residues. DNA for the CDR3: TGTGCCAGCAGCTTGGCACAGGGGAGGCACGGCTACACCTTC. Its protein is CASSLAQGRHGYTF.

This clonotype was detected only once. This sequence joins TRBV6-1 and TRBJ2-7; D assignment may be TRBD1 or TRBD2 (6 bases each). Germline lookup yields CDR1 MNHNS and CDR2 SASEGT. The V gene lost 3 bases and the J gene lost 7 bases, with 19 bases spanning the gap. The CDR3 is 15 residues long. Here the CDR3 reads CASSDRGLDYREQYF. The DNA for the CDR3 is TGTGCCAGCAGTGACAGGGGCCTGGACTATCGGGAGCAGTACTTC.

This clonotype was detected once. The chain employs TRBV30 and TRBJ1-5; D is possibly TRBD1 (5 bases). This CDR3 has 13 amino acids. Trimming removed 2 bases from V and 3 bases from J, with 8 bases in between. The V gene's germline CDR1 is GTSNPN and CDR2 SVGIG (reference sequence). Here the CDR3 DNA reads TGTGCCTGGAGTCGACAGTCCAATCAGCCCCAGCATTTT. Its translation: CAWSRQSNQPQHF.

The CDR3 loop is CSVTRTGAVSEAFF. The DNA for the CDR3 is TGCAGTGTTACCAGGACAGGGGCCGTCTCTGAAGCTTTCTTT. The chain combines TRBV20-1 with TRBJ1-1, with 9 bases matching TRBD1. Germline values: CDR1 DFQATT, CDR2 SNEGSKA (reference sequence). V shed 7 bases, J shed 6 bases, and the junction held 12 bases outside the gene matches. This CDR3 has 14 residues.

The rearrangement uses TRBV20-1 and TRBJ2-2; D remains unclear. Germline CDR1 is DFQATT and CDR2 is SNEGSKA (reference sequence). With 0 bases removed from V and 4 bases from J, the gap between germline ends came to 18 bases. The CDR3 consists of 17 residues. Here the CDR3 reads CSAREVLRIDSTGELFF. The CDR3 DNA reads TGCAGTGCTAGAGAAGTCTTACGGATCGATTCCACCGGGGAGCTGTTTTTT.

This clonotype turned up a few times. The chain employs TRBV20-1 and TRBJ1-1; TRBD1 is a possible D gene (6 bases). The CDR3 has 12 residues. Germline V gene data show CDR1 as DFQATT and CDR2 as SNEGSKA (reference sequence). Deletions cut 6 bases from V and 1 base from J, with 9 bases between. CDR3 DNA: TGCAGTGCCTTCAGGGGGAACACTGAAGCTTTCTTT. This translates into CSAFRGNTEAFF.

The V and J genes are TRBV24-1 and TRBJ2-2; TRBD2 might be the D (5 bases). From germline, CDR1 is KGHDR and CDR2 SFDVKD. V lost 3 bases, J lost 9 bases, and 10 bases lay in between. This CDR3 contains 13 residues. The CDR3 DNA reads TGTGCCACCAGTGATCGAGGGTATAGGGAGCTGTTTTTT. Its translation is CATSDRGYRELFF.

Only a few counts were recorded for this clonotype. The DNA for the CDR3 is TGTGCCAGCAGTGTCCGTGACCGCCAGCCCCAGCATTTT. Translating gives CASSVRDRQPQHF. J is TRBJ1-5 and V is TRBV6-2 or TRBV6-3; D is uncertain. The V end was cut by 5 bases, the J end by 7 bases, with 12 bases between. The CDR3 sequence is 13 residues long. From germline, CDR1 is MNHEY and CDR2 SVGEGT.

The chain links TRBV7-2 to TRBJ1-6; possible D gene TRBD1, 6 bases. Germline-derived CDR1 and CDR2 are SGHTA and FQGNSA. This CDR3 has 14 residues. V lost 5 bases and J 4 bases, leaving 9 bases between the germline ends. The CDR3 DNA reads as TGTGCCAGCAGCCTCACAGGGTATAATTCACCCCTCCACTTT. Its translation: CASSLTGYNSPLHF.

The chain links TRBV15 to TRBJ2-1, with a tentative D call TRBD2 (7 bases). With 2 bases removed from V and 5 bases from J, the gap between germline ends came to 16 bases. The germline V gene has CDR1 LNHNV and CDR2 YYDKDF (reference sequence). The length of the CDR3 is 16 residues. CDR3 residues: CATSRWGPGRDNEQFF. The CDR3 region has the DNA TGTGCCACCAGCAGATGGGGGCCAGGGAGGGACAATGAGCAGTTCTTC.

This clonotype was seen a few times. The V call is TRBV6-1, the J call TRBJ2-7; D perhaps matches TRBD1 (6 bases). Trimming removed 0 bases at V and 0 bases at J, with 12 bases between. Germline CDR1 and CDR2: MNHNS and SASEGT. This CDR3 is 16 amino acids long. CDR3: CASSEARGTYSYEQYF. In DNA, the CDR3 is TGTGCCAGCAGTGAAGCGAGGGGGACCTACTCCTACGAGCAGTACTTC.

The chain is built from TRBV19 and TRBJ2-7; D possibly corresponds to TRBD2 (5 bases). There are 14 residues in the CDR3. The germline V gene has CDR1 LNHDA and CDR2 SQIVND (reference sequence). The V end was cut by 3 bases, the J end by 4 bases, with 13 bases between. The CDR3 sequence is CASSIPGSQYEQYF. DNA of the CDR3: TGTGCCAGTAGTATTCCGGGGTCCCAGTACGAGCAGTACTTC.

The J gene is TRBJ2-3, the V gene TRBV11-3, with a possible D match to TRBD1 (5 bases). Trimming took 5 bases from V and 2 from J, leaving 14 bases between them. The CDR3 has 15 residues. Germline values: CDR1 SGHNT, CDR2 YENEEA. The CDR3 here is CASSDDSKYTDTQYF. The CDR3 nucleotides are TGTGCCAGCAGCGACGACAGCAAGTACACAGATACGCAGTATTTT.

The J gene is TRBJ1-5, the V gene TRBV7-2; D is unresolved. Germline values: CDR1 SGHTA, CDR2 FQGNSA. V was clipped by 2 bases and J by 9 bases, with 17 bases between them. The CDR3 has 15 residues. CDR3: CASSLQSQAALPQHF. CDR3 sequence (DNA): TGTGCCAGCAGCTTACAATCCCAAGCCGCGTTGCCCCAGCATTTT. The full variable domain, its missing parts supplied by reference TRBV7-2 and TRBJ1-5, is GAGVSQSPSNKVTEKGKDVELRCDPISGHTALYWYRQSLGQGLEFLIYFQGNSAPDKSGLPSDRFSAERTGGSVSTLTIQRTQQEDSAVYLCASSLQSQAALPQHFGDGTRLSIL.

The V and J genes are TRBV11-1 and TRBJ1-1; 12 bases match TRBD1. V trimming: 5 bases; J trimming: 6 bases; junction bases outside the gene matches: 4. In germline, CDR1 is SGHAT, CDR2 FQDESV (reference sequence). The CDR3 runs to 14 residues. The CDR3 sequence: CASSLGQGASEAFF. The DNA of the CDR3 is TGTGCCAGCAGCCTGGGACAGGGGGCCTCTGAAGCTTTCTTT.

This chain's CDR3 is CASRANRYEGYTF. For the CDR3, the DNA is TGTGCCAGCAGAGCCAATCGGTATGAGGGCTACACCTTC. The rearrangement uses TRBV6-2 or TRBV6-3 and TRBJ1-2; D is unclear. CDR1 MNHEY and CDR2 SVGEGT come from the germline V gene. This CDR3 contains 13 residues. V gave up 6 bases and J gave up 8 bases, with 16 bases separating them.

The V call is TRBV11-1, the J call TRBJ2-1; 10 bases map to TRBD2. Trimming cost V 2 bases and J 6 bases; bases outside gene matches: 4. From germline, CDR1 is SGHAT and CDR2 FQDESV (reference sequence). The CDR3 consists of 15 residues. Here the CDR3 reads CASSLTAGGSNEQFF. The CDR3 nucleotides read TGTGCCAGCAGCTTAACAGCGGGAGGGTCCAATGAGCAGTTCTTC.

J is TRBJ2-7 and V is TRBV5-6; tentative D call: TRBD2 (5 bases). This CDR3 has 15 amino acids. V lost 5 bases to trimming and J lost 0 bases, with 15 bases between them. Germline CDR1 and CDR2: SGHDT and YYEEEE. Here the CDR3 reads CASRRTDLPSYEQYF. CDR3 nucleotides: TGTGCCAGCAGGCGGACTGACCTCCCCTCCTACGAGCAGTACTTC.

The chain combines TRBV19 with TRBJ1-6; D remains ambiguous. The CDR3 covers 13 residues. CDR1 and CDR2 (germline): LNHDA, SQIVND (reference sequence). V was cut by 5 bases and J by 6 bases, with 8 bases left in between. CDR3 nucleotides: TGTGCCAGTAGTCTTATGACTAATTCACCCCTCCACTTT. Residues: CASSLMTNSPLHF.

The chain links TRBV20-1 to TRBJ2-5; 12 positions agree with TRBD2. This CDR3 contains 15 residues. CDR1 DFQATT and CDR2 SNEGSKA come from the germline V gene (reference sequence). The V gene end was trimmed by 4 bases and the J gene end by 7 bases; junction bases not matched to a gene: 10. In DNA, the CDR3 is TGCAGTGCTACGCTTGGATCTAGCGGGGGGGGGACCCAGTACTTC. It specifies CSATLGSSGGGTQYF.

The chain uses TRBV11-1 and TRBJ1-1; TRBD1 agrees at 7 bases. This CDR3 has 14 amino acids. Unmatched junction bases numbered 4, after V lost 2 bases and J lost 4 bases. CDR1 is SGHAT and CDR2 is FQDESV in the germline V gene (reference sequence). CDR3 nucleotide sequence: TGTGCCAGCAGCTTATACAGGGGAGGCACTGAAGCTTTCTTT. Translation gives CASSLYRGGTEAFF.